This paragraph covers one T cell receptor (beta chain) sequence. There is no known antigen for this receptor. Base quality data are lacking; no much larger clone is found one base away. From the cysteine up to the phenylalanine, the CDR3 has a length of 14 residues. Only the CDR3 region is kept as DNA, spanning 42 bases read in frame from base 1. The germline V gene encodes CDR1 SGHRS and CDR2 YFSETQ. V loses 3 bases, J loses 2 bases, and the germline ends lie 11 bases apart. Peripheral blood CD8+ and CD4+ T cells from healthy donors, Susac syndrome patients and multiple sclerosis patients were profiled by high-throughput TCR beta sequencing. Healthy donors were age- and sex-matched controls. CD8+ TEMRA cells were enriched by FACS, while bulk CD8+ and CD4+ T cells were purified by magnetic negative isolation. Blood was drawn into EDTA tubes, processed within 24 hours, and PBMCs were isolated by density gradient centrifugation. PBMCs intended for TCR sequencing were cryopreserved in liquid nitrogen and were subsequently thawed in a 37 degrees C water bath. Purity of sorted or isolated CD4+, CD8+ and CD8+ TEMRA cells was at least 90%.

This entry comes from a study of CD8 T cells in Susac syndrome (dated by TCRdb to about 2019). For the study in its entirety: Whether CD8+ T cell activation and differentiation in Susac syndrome was antigen driven was tested using repertoire sequencing.

RNA was extracted using the RNeasy kit, and roughly 0.45 to 1 ug of the RNA was reverse transcribed with random hexamers. TCR beta CDR3 regions were amplified with the immunoSEQ multiplex PCR assay covering 54 Vbeta and 13 Jbeta segments. PCR amplification bias was corrected by using a synthetic template baseline for primer optimization and computational correction. On the study's bioinformatics: Reads were assigned to V, D and J genes according to IMGT and analyzed in immunoSEQ Analyzer, with only productive sequences retained. To calculate clonality, Shannon entropy was normalized by log2 of the number of productive unique sequences and then subtracted from one. For each patient and control, public and private clones were evaluated among the 100 most prevalent clones. Clones were defined as Susac-specific when absent from the healthy and MS cohorts, from roughly 1,000 published viral clones and from other ImmuneACCESS disease sequences. TCRdb reanalyzed the raw reads on its own, using fastp at Q25 for trimming and MiXCR for clone calling, and kept in-frame beta chains. Every distinct CDR3 protein forms one entry, paired with its most common genes and DNA. What appears here as the V and J calls and clone size reflects TCRdb's work, not the paper's. The sample profile shows 120,000 or so distinct CDR3 sequences; roughly 94% of them were found once. 0.095% to 0.1% of the sample goes to the ten largest clones.

The research as a whole found: The study acknowledged that relatively few individuals were included in the TCR sequencing and HLA analysis.

The source of this sequence is a human donor in good health. The rearrangement joined TRBV5-1 to TRBJ2-5, with a tentative D call of TRBD1 or TRBD2, each matching 6 bases. Sample: CD4+ T cells from PBMCs. CDR3 protein: CASSWGAQQETQYF. The DNA sequence is as follows: TGCGCCAGCAGCTGGGGGGCCCAACAAGAGACCCAGTACTTC. Beyond the CDR3, the reference TRBV5-1 and TRBJ2-5 genes provide the residues; the full variable domain reads: KAGVTQTPRYLIKTRGQQVTLSCSPISGHRSVSWYQQTPGQGLQFLFEYFSETQRNKGNFPGRFSGRQFSNSRSEMNVSTLELGDSALYLCASSWGAQQETQYFGPGTRLLVL.